This TCR beta chain is drawn from a study of blood T cell repertoires in COVID-19. Study overall: Samples came from the United States, Italy and Spain, spanning acute and convalescent COVID-19. T cells, B-cell-depleted T cells, or PBMCs provided the cDNA or gDNA that served as material.

The V gene lost 0 bases and the J gene lost 2 bases, with 6 bases spanning the gap. The CDR3 runs 14 residues. It was during active infection that Seattle patients were enrolled and then longitudinally followed. Profiling relied on immunoSEQ multiplex PCR, and the TCRdb table lists in-frame clones only, not all of them. Of roughly 200,000 clones listed, approximately 80% are singletons. The rearrangement uses TRBV5-3 and TRBJ1-3, with D unclear. TRBV5-3 is annotated as an ORF whose role is uncertain. Sequenced material: peripheral blood. This TCR came from a woman of 80 years or more with COVID-19, enrolled during active disease. CDR3 in DNA: TGTGCCAGAAGCTTGGTGGGCCCTGGAAACACCATATATTTT. This encodes CARSLVGPGNTIYF.